This paragraph covers one T cell receptor beta chain sequence. Its cognate antigen has yet to be identified. Base quality data are lacking; no much larger clone is found one base away. Receptor amplification or capture employed the immunoSEQ multiplex PCR assay. TCRdb re-hosts the immuneACCESS table, in-frame sequences only. Its copies lack some clones; in the studies checked, an unresolved V gene accounts for under half of them, and the cause for the rest is not known. Recorded for this sample are about 88,000 clones; over 85% of them occurred a single time. The biggest ten clones account for around 8.2% of the sample. This sample is part of a study of control samples from healthy donors and cancer patients (dated by TCRdb to the early 2020s). Compared with germline, V lacks 0 bases and J lacks 10 bases; bases without a gene match: 15. Sequences MNHEY (CDR1) and SMNVEV (CDR2) are obtained from the germline V gene (reference sequence). The CDR3, from cysteine to phenylalanine, totals 18 residues. The retained sequence is limited to the CDR3, 54 bases, with the frame set at the first base.

Input material: blood. The sequence derives from a man between 18 and 35 years old in good health. The V gene is TRBV27 and the J gene is TRBJ1-6; 7 of the junction bases match TRBD1. The CDR3 reads as follows: CASSLSGTAAGYRSPLHF. The bases are TGTGCCAGCAGTTTATCGGGGACAGCCGCTGGGTATAGGTCACCCCTCCACTTT.